This T cell receptor beta chain emerged from a study of T cell repertoires in aging, cancer and after chemotherapy. Study details: Patients with glioblastoma brain tumors were sampled before and after temozolomide-based therapy.

TCR beta rearrangements were amplified from peripheral blood genomic DNA. Between the trimmed V and J ends, which lost 1 base and 0 bases, there was a span of 9 bases. CDR1 and CDR2 (germline): SGHNT, YENEEA. The CDR3 runs 15 residues. TRB rearrangements spanning V, D and J were amplified using mixed TRB-A/B primers. TCRdb redid the calling of the multiplex PCR reads with MiXCR, one entry per CDR3 protein. The sample holds around 3,000 distinct CDR3 sequences, around 20% seen once. This sequence was found in a human donor with a solid tumor. The V call is TRBV11-3, the J call TRBJ1-1; D unresolved. The sequencing sample was made of blood. The CDR3 DNA sequence: TGTGCCAGCAGCTTAGGCGGGAGCATGAACACTGAAGCTTTCTTT. It encodes CASSLGGSMNTEAFF.